These 25 T cell receptor beta chains share one sample of origin, sequenced in a study of regulatory T cells in long-lasting Graves disease. Time point specified: newly diagnosed GD, antithyroid drugs for less than 3 months. Construction of the TCR library relied on RNA isolated from PBMCs. Sequencing libraries for TCR beta were prepared with iRepertoire HTBI primers and Arm-PCR of CDR3 regions. One entry per CDR3 protein results from TCRdb running MiXCR on the multiplex PCR reads. This table has approximately 470,000 distinct CDR3 sequences, around 15% appearing once. These data are also associated with another study on T cells in Graves' hyperthyroidism and ophthalmopathy.

The material sequenced was peripheral blood mononuclear cells (PBMCs), taken at new diagnosis, from a patient treated with antithyroid drugs. All receptors come from a man aged 35-49 years with Graves disease.

Ten or more counts support this clonotype. This chain joins TRBV2 and TRBJ2-7; TRBD1 matches 7 bases. Germline-derived CDR1 and CDR2 are SNHLY and FYNNEI. This CDR3 region has 12 residues. The V and J ends lost 5 bases and 11 bases, in that order; junction bases with no gene match: 9. CDR3 coding DNA: TGTGCCAGCAGTAAAGACAGGGATAGGAAGTACTTC. It codes for CASSKDRDRKYF. The whole variable domain, remainder taken from reference TRBV2 and TRBJ2-7, is EPEVTQTPSHQVTQMGQEVILRCVPISNHLYFYWYRQILGQKVEFLVSFYNNEISEKSEIFDDQFSVERPDGSNFTLKIRSTKLEDSAMYFCASSKDRDRKYFGPGTRLTVT.

The sample holds a few counts of this clonotype. The V gene is TRBV6-1, the J gene TRBJ2-3, with TRBD2 identical over 7 bases. V was clipped by 4 bases and J by 2 bases; unmatched bases: 6. CDR1 and CDR2 (germline): MNHNS, SASEGT. CDR3 length: 15 amino acids. Here the CDR3 reads CASSVSGTITDTQYF. CDR3 sequence (DNA): TGTGCCAGCAGTGTATCGGGGACTATCACAGATACGCAGTATTTT.

The chain employs TRBV7-3 and TRBJ2-1; 9 positions agree with TRBD1. Unmatched junction bases numbered 6, after V lost 4 bases and J lost 5 bases. The CDR3 covers 15 residues. Looked up from germline, CDR1 is SGHTA and CDR2 is FQGTGA. CDR3 region: CASSSQGAWDNEQFF. The CDR3 DNA reads TGTGCCAGCAGCTCACAGGGGGCGTGGGACAATGAGCAGTTCTTC.

This clonotype was recorded a few times. The chain employs TRBV10-3 and TRBJ2-2; 10 bases align to TRBD2. CDR1 and CDR2 from the germline V gene are ENHRY and SYGVKD. The CDR3 extends over 17 amino acids. V lost 3 bases and J lost 1; bases outside the gene matches: 5. The DNA for the CDR3 is TGTGCCATCAGTGATTCTAGCGGGAGAATGAACACCGGGGAGCTGTTTTTT. Its translation: CAISDSSGRMNTGELFF.

This clonotype was observed at least ten times. This sequence joins TRBV7-3 and TRBJ2-2, with D perhaps matching TRBD1 (6 bases). V was cut by 5 bases and J by 4 bases, with 11 bases left in between. The germline V gene has CDR1 SGHTA and CDR2 FQGTGA. This CDR3 is 14 amino acids long. Here the CDR3 reads CASSTQGTTGELFF. The CDR3 bases are TGTGCCAGCAGCACTCAGGGGACCACCGGGGAGCTGTTTTTT.

This clonotype was seen many times. The chain combines TRBV27 with TRBJ2-2, with 11 bases matching TRBD2. The CDR3 is made up of 17 amino acids. V shed 6 bases and J 1 base; nucleotides not matched to a gene: 7. The germline gives CDR1 MNHEY, CDR2 SMNVEV (reference sequence). CDR3 in amino acids: CASSSSGTSGNTGELFF. The CDR3 DNA sequence: TGTGCCAGCAGCTCCTCCGGGACTAGCGGGAACACCGGGGAGCTGTTTTTT.

This clonotype was detected many times. This sequence joins TRBV12-3 or TRBV12-4 and TRBJ2-7; D unresolved. The CDR3 has 13 residues. V shed 7 bases and J shed 2 bases, with 12 bases lying between them. CDR3 sequence: CASNNGGAYEQYF. As DNA, the CDR3 is TGTGCCAGCAATAATGGCGGCGCCTACGAGCAGTACTTC.

The chain uses TRBV4-1 and TRBJ2-2; a weak D match, TRBD1 (6 bases). From germline, CDR1 is MGHRA and CDR2 YSYEKL. V lost 4 bases, J lost 3 bases, and 12 bases lay in between. This CDR3 is built from 15 residues. The CDR3 loop is CASSRTQGHTGELFF. DNA for the CDR3: TGCGCCAGCAGCCGAACCCAGGGGCACACCGGGGAGCTGTTTTTT.

This clonotype came up many times. DNA of the CDR3: TGTGCCAGCAGTTTACCGCGTGGGGGAGCCTACGAGCAGTACTTC. Translating gives CASSLPRGGAYEQYF. The V gene is TRBV28, the J gene TRBJ2-7, with D perhaps assigned TRBD1 or TRBD2 (5 bases each). Trimming removed 2 bases at V and 2 bases at J, with 13 bases between. Germline assignment: CDR1 MDHEN and CDR2 SYDVKM. This CDR3 comprises 15 residues. Looking up the rest from reference TRBV28 and TRBJ2-7 gives the full variable domain: DVKVTQSSRYLVKRTGEKVFLECVQDMDHENMFWYRQDPGLGLRLIYFSYDVKMKEKGDIPEGYSVSREKKERFSLILESASTNQTSMYLCASSLPRGGAYEQYFGPGTRLTVT.

This clonotype was detected a few times. The chain links TRBV6-9 to TRBJ1-5, with TRBD1 identical over 8 bases. Germline lookup yields CDR1 MNHGY and CDR2 SVAAGI. This CDR3 contains 16 residues. Trimming removed 4 bases from V and 4 bases from J; junction bases left unmatched: 9. The CDR3 DNA reads as TGTGCCAGCAGTTCCGCCGGACAGGGCATTAATCAGCCCCAGCATTTT. Protein sequence: CASSSAGQGINQPQHF.

This clonotype was seen a handful of times. The chain employs TRBV5-1 and TRBJ2-1, with TRBD2 matching 12 bases. The V gene's germline CDR1 is SGHRS and CDR2 YFSETQ. Trimming removed 4 bases from V and 8 bases from J; junction bases left unmatched: 10. This CDR3 region has 16 residues. CDR3 nucleotides: TGCGCCAGCAGCCCGGGACTAGCGGGTTCGTGGGATGAGCAGTTCTTC. It codes for CASSPGLAGSWDEQFF.

The table lists this clonotype with a few counts. The chain is built from TRBV12-3 or TRBV12-4 and TRBJ1-5; a weak D match, TRBD1 (5 bases). Trimming cost V 2 bases and J 0 bases, with 14 bases left between them. The CDR3 runs 17 residues. The CDR3 region is CASSLTKTGDSNQPQHF. CDR3 DNA: TGTGCCAGCAGTTTAACAAAAACAGGAGATAGCAATCAGCCCCAGCATTTT.

The chain couples TRBV24-1 to TRBJ1-1, with a tentative D call TRBD1 (5 bases). This CDR3 is 12 amino acids long. The V end was cut by 8 bases, the J end by 1 base, with 7 bases between. The germline V gene encodes CDR1 KGHDR and CDR2 SFDVKD. DNA of the CDR3: TGTGCCACCAAAGGGGCGAACACTGAAGCTTTCTTT. Protein: CATKGANTEAFF.

In this sample, this clonotype turned up a few times. DNA for the CDR3: TGTGCCAGCAGGGCTTGGGCCTACAATGAGCAGTTCTTC. Protein: CASRAWAYNEQFF. The chain combines TRBV7-2 with TRBJ2-1; D ambiguous. CDR3 length: 13 residues. The V and J ends lost 6 bases and 2 bases respectively, with 8 bases between them. Germline V lookup: CDR1 SGHTA, CDR2 FQGNSA.

The sample holds a few counts of this clonotype. This chain uses TRBV20-1 with TRBJ2-6; D perhaps matches TRBD2 (6 bases). CDR1 is DFQATT, CDR2 SNEGSKA, per germline (reference sequence). The V end was cut by 3 bases, the J end by 0 bases, with 18 bases between. The length of the CDR3 is 18 residues. The CDR3, as DNA: TGCAGTGCTAGGAGCAGGAGGGAGCGGAGCTCTGGGGCCAACGTCCTGACTTTC. Amino acid sequence: CSARSRRERSSGANVLTF.

This clonotype has more than one count but fewer than ten. The V call is TRBV5-1, the J call TRBJ2-3, with D perhaps TRBD1 (5 bases). Germline V gene data show CDR1 as SGHRS and CDR2 as YFSETQ. The V and J ends lost 0 bases and 5 bases respectively, with 10 bases between them. This CDR3 has 14 residues. The CDR3 coding sequence is TGCGCCAGCAGCTTGGAGTATCAGGGAGATACGCAGTATTTT. Translation gives CASSLEYQGDTQYF.

The chain uses TRBV19 and TRBJ1-6; D call uncertain. This CDR3 has 15 amino acids. Germline CDR1 LNHDA, CDR2 SQIVND (reference sequence). V lost 6 bases, J lost 9 bases, and 18 bases lay in between. In nucleotides, the CDR3 is TGTGCCAGTAGACCTATACCCGGGCCGAGTTCACCCCTCCACTTT. It specifies CASRPIPGPSSPLHF.

This chain connects TRBV9 to TRBJ1-4; 9 bases map to TRBD1. Germline CDR1 and CDR2: SGDLS and YYNGEE. V trimming: 3 bases; J trimming: 5 bases; junction bases outside the gene matches: 2. The CDR3 covers 14 residues. CDR3 DNA: TGTGCCAGCAGCGCCGGGACAGGGAATGAAAAACTGTTTTTT. This gives the protein CASSAGTGNEKLFF.

This clonotype was counted ten times or more. V and J are TRBV24-1 and TRBJ2-1; the D is unclear. The CDR3 totals 17 residues. V lost 3 bases and J 0 bases, leaving 14 bases between the germline ends. The germline gives CDR1 KGHDR, CDR2 SFDVKD. In DNA form, the CDR3 reads TGTGCCACCAGTGATCGTCAATTGACGAGCTCCTACAATGAGCAGTTCTTC. The encoded protein is CATSDRQLTSSYNEQFF.

This clonotype was recorded at least ten times. V is TRBV28 and J is TRBJ2-7; possibly TRBD2 for D (6 bases). The CDR3 sequence is 13 residues long. V lost 11 bases to trimming and J lost 6 bases, with 20 bases between them. Germline V lookup: CDR1 MDHEN, CDR2 SYDVKM. The CDR3 sequence: CAYGGDSRAEQYF. The CDR3 region has the DNA TGTGCCTACGGCGGGGACTCCCGGGCCGAGCAGTACTTC.

This clonotype has ten or more counts. This chain uses TRBV18 with TRBJ2-7; TRBD2 matches at 8 bases. Germline V gives CDR1 KGHSH, CDR2 LQKENI. V lost 3 bases, J lost 2 bases, and 6 bases stayed unmatched. This CDR3 region has 15 residues. The CDR3 DNA sequence: TGTGCCAGCTCACCGCCCGGGACTAGGGCCTACGAGCAGTACTTC. Its protein is CASSPPGTRAYEQYF.

This clonotype has at least ten counts. The J gene is TRBJ1-2, the V gene TRBV11-2, with D unresolved. There are 16 residues in the CDR3. The germline V and J ends were trimmed by 4 bases and 2 bases, with 17 bases remaining between them. The germline CDR1 and CDR2 sequences are SGHAT and FQNNGV. CDR3 bases: TGTGCCAGCAGCTCCAGGACGGATCCCTTCAACTATGGCTACACCTTC. Protein sequence: CASSSRTDPFNYGYTF.

There are many counts of this clonotype. The chain has TRBV11-2 and TRBJ2-2, with 9 bases matching TRBD2. The CDR3 covers 17 residues. The V and J ends lost 5 bases and 7 bases, in that order; junction bases with no gene match: 14. The V gene's germline CDR1 is SGHAT and CDR2 FQNNGV. DNA for the CDR3: TGTGCCAGCAGCCTCGAAGGTCTGGGACTAGCAGGCGGGGAGCTGTTTTTT. It yields the protein CASSLEGLGLAGGELFF.

At least ten counts were recorded for this clonotype. This chain joins TRBV11-2 and TRBJ1-1; no definite D call. V dropped 5 bases and J dropped 3 bases, with 13 bases sitting between them. Germline V gene data show CDR1 as SGHAT and CDR2 as FQNNGV. This CDR3 spans 14 amino acids. CDR3 bases: TGTGCCAGCAGCAACCATGGGGTGGACACTGAAGCTTTCTTT. Its protein is CASSNHGVDTEAFF.

The chain carries TRBV5-4 and TRBJ2-7, with D perhaps matching TRBD2 (5 bases). The V end lost 2 bases, the J end lost 3 bases, and 15 bases lay between the germline ends. CDR3 length: 15 amino acids. Germline V gives CDR1 SGHNT, CDR2 YYREEE (reference sequence). The CDR3 region is CASSFSIRDNYEQYF. The CDR3 DNA is TGTGCCAGCAGCTTTAGTATACGGGATAACTACGAGCAGTACTTC.